Below are 20 T cell receptor beta chains sequenced from a single sample in a study of a mutant IDH1 vaccine in newly diagnosed glioma. TCRdb keeps only in-frame clones here, not all; method: immunoSEQ multiplex PCR. The sample has tens of thousands of clones; approximately 79% are singletons. Time point indicated: week 47, end of study. Topical imiquimod accompanied each vaccine dose, which consisted of 300 ug of mutant IDH1 20-mer peptide. Which antigens these TCRs recognize remains unknown. The specimen was PBMCs, collected from a glioma patient whose treatment included an IDH1 peptide vaccine. The receptors derive from a young man with glioma. Some clones in this sample may be carry-over from other donors' samples.

This clone appeared a single time. The rearrangement joins TRBV19 to TRBJ2-7; D gene ambiguous. Trimming shortened V by 5 bases and J by 3 bases, and 5 bases separated the two germline ends. The CDR3 runs to 11 residues. Germline values: CDR1 LNHDA, CDR2 SQIVND (reference sequence). CDR3 nucleotides: TGTGCCAGTAGTCTCGGCTACGAGCAGTACTTC. It yields the protein CASSLGYEQYF.

This chain connects TRBV4-2 to TRBJ1-6; D gene unclear. CDR1 and CDR2 (germline): LGHNA, YNFKEQ. Trimming shortened V by 0 bases and J by 7 bases, and 10 bases separated the two germline ends. The CDR3 is 15 residues long. The CDR3 DNA reads TGTGCCAGCAGCCAAGACGCAGCCTTCAATTCACCCCTCCACTTT. Amino acids: CASSQDAAFNSPLHF.

This chain uses TRBV19 with TRBJ1-1; D uncertain. This CDR3 has 17 amino acids. With 2 bases removed from V and 1 base from J, the gap between germline ends came to 17 bases. Germline V gene data show CDR1 as LNHDA and CDR2 as SQIVND (reference sequence). CDR3 sequence: CASSIQIGTDRNTEAFF. CDR3 DNA sequence: TGTGCCAGTAGTATACAGATAGGAACGGACCGGAACACTGAAGCTTTCTTT.

This clone appeared a few times. The genes are TRBV10-3 and TRBJ1-1; 12 positions agree with TRBD1. This CDR3 contains 17 residues. The trim removed 7 bases at V and 5 bases at J, leaving 14 bases unmatched. CDR1 and CDR2 (germline): ENHRY, SYGVKD. The CDR3 nucleotides read TGTGCCATCACCTCCGGGACAGGGGGCGTAGGGTGGACTGAAGCTTTCTTT. It specifies CAITSGTGGVGWTEAFF.

A single count supports this clone. CDR3 DNA: TGTGCCAGCAGCTTTAACAGGGACGAATACGAGCAGTACTTC. Translated: CASSFNRDEYEQYF. The chain carries TRBV7-8 and TRBJ2-7; D is possibly TRBD1 (6 bases). The V gene's germline CDR1 is SGHVS and CDR2 FQNEAQ. CDR3 size: 14 residues. V was shortened by 3 bases and J by 4 bases, with 13 bases between the two germline ends.

The V call is TRBV5-4, the J call TRBJ1-4; the match to TRBD1 covers 9 bases. J gave up 5 bases and V 3 bases, and 2 bases lay outside the gene matches. The CDR3 spans 14 residues. Per germline, CDR1 SGHNT and CDR2 YYREEE (reference sequence). The CDR3 sequence is CASSSGQGNEKLFF. CDR3 in DNA: TGTGCCAGCAGCTCGGGACAGGGAAATGAAAAACTGTTTTTT.

The chain uses TRBV6-1 and TRBJ1-5; no reliable D call. V lost 4 bases to trimming and J lost 7 bases, with 20 bases between them. The CDR3 is 16 residues long. Germline V lookup: CDR1 MNHNS, CDR2 SASEGT. The CDR3 coding sequence is TGTGCCAGCAGTGTCGGCCGGGGTGCCCAGGAACAGCCCCAGCATTTT. Its protein is CASSVGRGAQEQPQHF.

V usage is TRBV13 and J usage is TRBJ2-7, with a weak D call TRBD2 (6 bases). V dropped 1 base and J dropped 2 bases, with 18 bases sitting between them. CDR1 is PRHDT and CDR2 is FYEKMQ in the germline V gene (reference sequence). The CDR3 has 17 amino acids. The CDR3 nucleotides read TGTGCCAGCAGCTTAGCCCCCCAGGCGGGACCTCCCTACGAGCAGTACTTC. Protein product: CASSLAPQAGPPYEQYF.

The chain carries TRBV6-5 and TRBJ1-2; D call uncertain. Germline lookup yields CDR1 MNHEY and CDR2 SVGAGI. The CDR3 contains 14 residues. V lost 2 bases to trimming and J lost 5 bases, with 12 bases between them. CDR3 in amino acids: CASSYSAGLYGYTF. The CDR3 region has the DNA TGTGCCAGCAGTTACAGCGCGGGATTATATGGCTACACCTTC.

The chain combines TRBV7-9 with TRBJ2-7; TRBD1 aligns across 8 bases. The CDR3 covers 16 residues. Germline CDR1 and CDR2: SEHNR and FQNEAQ (reference sequence). V shed 5 bases, J shed 4 bases, and the junction held 13 bases outside the gene matches. CDR3 sequence reads: CASSRNRGNIGYEQYF. In DNA, the CDR3 is TGTGCCAGCAGCCGAAACAGGGGGAATATAGGTTACGAGCAGTACTTC.

The chain employs TRBV6-5 and TRBJ1-1, with a possible D match to TRBD1 (5 bases). The CDR3 spans 12 residues. Trimming took 6 bases from V and 11 from J, leaving 16 bases between them. CDR1 and CDR2 (germline): MNHEY, SVGAGI. CDR3 region: CASRDLQASAFF. CDR3 DNA: TGTGCCAGCAGGGATTTACAGGCGAGCGCTTTCTTT.

The J gene is TRBJ2-7, the V gene TRBV6-6; TRBD2 agrees at 14 bases. The CDR3 has 13 residues. Germline-derived CDR1 and CDR2 are MNHNY and SVGAGI (reference sequence). J was trimmed by 7 bases and V by 9 bases; bases with no gene match: 5. Written as DNA, the CDR3 is TGTGCCAGTCGACTAGCGGGAGGGGGTGAGCAGTACTTC. This codes for CASRLAGGGEQYF.

The V call is TRBV6-1, the J call TRBJ1-1; maybe TRBD1 (5 bases). Trimming pared 7 bases from V and 1 base from J, leaving 10 bases between. Germline CDR1 is MNHNS and CDR2 is SASEGT. This CDR3 comprises 13 residues. CDR3 nucleotide sequence: TGTGCCAGCACCGTGGGACGGAACACTGAAGCTTTCTTT. This gives the protein CASTVGRNTEAFF.

The V call is TRBV7-9, the J call TRBJ2-1; 9 positions agree with TRBD2. The germline CDR1 and CDR2 sequences are SEHNR and FQNEAQ (reference sequence). The V gene end was trimmed by 5 bases and the J gene end by 5 bases; junction bases not matched to a gene: 7. The CDR3 is made up of 15 amino acids. CDR3: CASSLGTSPHNEQFF. The DNA of the CDR3 is TGTGCCAGCAGCCTTGGGACTAGCCCCCACAATGAGCAGTTCTTC.

The rearrangement joins TRBV25-1 to TRBJ1-1; tentatively, D is TRBD1 (5 bases). CDR1 and CDR2 from the germline V gene are MGHDK and SYGVNS. V shed 1 base and J shed 4 bases, with 10 bases lying between them. This CDR3 comprises 14 residues. CDR3 region: CASSEWGRSTEAFF. The CDR3 region has the DNA TGTGCCAGCAGTGAATGGGGCAGGAGCACTGAAGCTTTCTTT.

The J gene is TRBJ2-1, the V gene TRBV6-1; weak D call: TRBD2 (6 bases). Germline V gene sequence: CDR1 MNHNS, CDR2 SASEGT. The CDR3 loop spans 16 amino acids. Between the trimmed V and J ends, which lost 5 bases and 8 bases, there was a span of 22 bases. DNA of the CDR3: TGTGCCAGCAGTCAAGAAAGAGGAGGGCCGAGGGATGAGCAGTTCTTC. Its protein is CASSQERGGPRDEQFF.

The rearrangement uses TRBV5-1 and TRBJ2-7; tentatively, D is TRBD1 or TRBD2 (5 bases each). The V and J ends lost 0 bases and 1 base respectively, with 14 bases between them. This CDR3 comprises 16 residues. Per the germline V gene, CDR1 is SGHRS and CDR2 is YFSETQ. The CDR3 loop reads CASSLDGARPSYEQYF. In nucleotides, the CDR3 is TGCGCCAGCAGCTTGGACGGGGCCAGGCCATCCTACGAGCAGTACTTC.

The chain couples TRBV9 to TRBJ1-3; a weak D match, TRBD1 (6 bases). The CDR3 runs to 16 residues. The germline V gene encodes CDR1 SGDLS and CDR2 YYNGEE. V was clipped by 0 bases and J by 0 bases, with 10 bases between them. The CDR3 DNA reads as TGTGCCAGCAGCGTAGTAGGACAGAGCTCTGGAAACACCATATATTTT. Residues: CASSVVGQSSGNTIYF.

This clone has a handful of counts. The V gene is TRBV19, the J gene TRBJ2-3; 15 positions agree with TRBD2. CDR3 size: 16 residues. After removal of 7 bases from V and 3 bases from J, the junction contained 5 bases not matched to a gene. The V gene's germline CDR1 is LNHDA and CDR2 SQIVND (reference sequence). CDR3 coding DNA: TGTGCCAGTAAACCCGGGACTAGCGGGAGGACAGATACGCAGTATTTT. This sequence encodes CASKPGTSGRTDTQYF.

The sample holds a few counts of this clone. This rearrangement joins TRBV9 to TRBJ1-3, with D unclear. The CDR3 is 13 amino acids. From germline, CDR1 is SGDLS and CDR2 YYNGEE. The V gene lost 3 bases and the J gene lost 3 bases, with 7 bases spanning the gap. The CDR3 coding sequence is TGTGCCAGCAGCGCCAAAAGTGGAAACACCATATATTTT. It encodes CASSAKSGNTIYF. Combining the CDR3 with reference TRBV9 and TRBJ1-3 gives the whole variable domain DSGVTQTPKHLITATGQRVTLRCSPRSGDLSVYWYQQSLDQGLQFLIQYYNGEERAKGNILERFSAQQFPDLHSELNLSSLELGDSALYFCASSAKSGNTIYFGEGSWLTVV.